One sample yielded the 21 T cell receptor beta chains listed below, sequenced in a study of cytomegalovirus exposure and HLA in healthy donors (dated by TCRdb to 2016 to 2017). Receptors were amplified or captured by the immunoSEQ multiplex PCR assay. For the multiplex PCR, a mixture combining 60 forward primers for TCR Vbeta segments and 13 reverse primers for TCR Jbeta segments was used. Entries here come from immuneACCESS through TCRdb and include only in-frame sequences with V and J called. Some clones fail to appear in such tables; in the studies checked, an unresolved V gene covers under half of the shortfall, and the cause of the remainder is unknown. A total of 150,000 to 200,000 clones appear in this sample, more than 70% of them only once. Together, the top ten hold approximately 3% of the sample. The sequenced sample was PBMCs. These receptors all come from a male donor in good health and CMV-seronegative.

This clone was recorded only once. This chain joins TRBV6-1 and TRBJ2-4; D is uncertain. This CDR3 is built from 16 residues. Germline V gives CDR1 MNHNS, CDR2 SASEGT. V dropped 2 bases and J dropped 0 bases, with 11 bases sitting between them. CDR3 nucleotide sequence: TGTGCCAGCAGTGAAAACAGCCACACAGCCAAAAACATTCAGTACTTC. Encoded protein: CASSENSHTAKNIQYF.

The rearrangement links TRBV28 to TRBJ2-1; maybe TRBD2 (6 bases). Germline CDR1 reads MDHEN; CDR2 reads SYDVKM. This CDR3 region has 15 residues. V was trimmed by 7 bases and J by 8 bases, leaving 21 bases between them. Here the CDR3 reads CASTRESGVVYEQFF. CDR3 coding DNA: TGTGCCAGCACCCGGGAGTCCGGCGTCGTTTATGAGCAGTTCTTC.

The chain recombines TRBV19 with TRBJ1-2; TRBD1 agrees at 8 bases. The CDR3 sequence is 12 residues long. V dropped 6 bases and J dropped 5; count of bases not matched to a gene: 2. CDR1 is LNHDA, CDR2 SQIVND, per germline (reference sequence). The chain's CDR3 is CASRTGGYGYTF. CDR3 in DNA: TGTGCCAGTAGAACAGGGGGGTATGGCTACACCTTC.

The chain has TRBV28 and TRBJ2-7, with 7 bases lining up with TRBD1. The CDR3 length is 13 residues. Germline V gene sequence: CDR1 MDHEN, CDR2 SYDVKM. J was trimmed by 12 bases and V by 4 bases; bases with no gene match: 12. The CDR3 spells CASSSTDAGTAYF. CDR3 DNA: TGTGCCAGCAGTTCCACTGATGCAGGGACAGCGTACTTC.

The count of this clone is one. The chain employs TRBV6-5 and TRBJ1-2, with TRBD1 matching 10 bases. The CDR3 loop spans 15 amino acids. CDR1 and CDR2 from the germline V gene are MNHEY and SVGAGI. Unmatched junction bases numbered 12, after V lost 4 bases and J lost 10 bases. CDR3 nucleotide sequence: TGTGCCAGCAGTTTACAAAGGGGACAGGGGACCGTCTACACCTTC. It codes for CASSLQRGQGTVYTF.

V gene TRBV30 combines with J gene TRBJ2-1; D perhaps matches TRBD2 (5 bases). The V end lost 7 bases, the J end lost 8 bases, and 15 bases lay between the germline ends. Germline CDR1 and CDR2: GTSNPN and SVGIG (reference sequence). The CDR3 covers 12 residues. The CDR3 is CASADGGYEQFF. The CDR3 DNA reads TGTGCCTCCGCAGACGGCGGGTATGAGCAGTTCTTC.

This clone was observed a single time. The chain employs TRBV7-9 and TRBJ1-4; perhaps TRBD1 as D (6 bases). The CDR3 is 15 amino acids. V dropped 5 bases and J dropped 4 bases, with 14 bases sitting between them. Germline CDR1 is SEHNR and CDR2 is FQNEAQ (reference sequence). The CDR3 DNA sequence: TGTGCCAGCAGCACACAGGGCCAGATTAATGAAAAACTGTTTTTT. Its translation is CASSTQGQINEKLFF.

This clone was detected only once. The V and J genes are TRBV4-1 and TRBJ1-3; 7 bases are a match to TRBD1. The V gene's germline CDR1 is MGHRA and CDR2 YSYEKL. With V trimmed by 4 bases and J by 8 bases, 20 bases remained unmatched. The CDR3 covers 18 residues. CDR3 nucleotide sequence: TGCGCCAGCAGCCCTGGGACAGTCCCCCACCAGTCACGGGACACCATATATTTT. Its protein is CASSPGTVPHQSRDTIYF.

The chain combines TRBV10-3 with TRBJ2-3; 8 bases align to TRBD1. Germline CDR1 is ENHRY and CDR2 is SYGVKD. CDR3 size: 14 residues. Trimming at V came to 3 bases and at J to 3 bases, leaving 2 bases not matched to a gene. The CDR3, as DNA: TGTGCCATCAGTGATGGACAGGGTACAGATACGCAGTATTTT. It codes for CAISDGQGTDTQYF.

J is TRBJ1-2 and V is TRBV7-9; D is uncertain. CDR1 and CDR2 (germline): SEHNR, FQNEAQ (reference sequence). The CDR3 is 14 amino acids. V lost 2 bases to trimming and J lost 8 bases, with 15 bases between them. CDR3 sequence (DNA): TGTGCCAGCAGCTTAAGAGGTCTGTCCTGGGGCTACACCTTC. This sequence encodes CASSLRGLSWGYTF.

This clone came up a few times. V usage is TRBV7-9 and J usage is TRBJ1-3, with TRBD1 identical over 8 bases. With 4 bases clipped from V and 2 bases from J, the junction kept 4 bases outside the gene matches. CDR3 size: 15 residues. The germline CDR1 and CDR2 sequences are SEHNR and FQNEAQ (reference sequence). The CDR3 DNA reads TGTGCCAGCAGCTCCTTGACAGGGGCTGGAAACACCATATATTTT. As protein: CASSSLTGAGNTIYF.

Comments on this clone: One junction end does not reproduce the germline sequence, and a read error may be involved. The chain has TRBV20-1 and TRBJ1-1, with D hard to call. Germline loops: CDR1 DFQATT, CDR2 SNEGSKA (reference sequence). CDR3 size: 8 residues. The CDR3, as DNA: TGTAAGAACACTGAAGCTTTCTTT. Translation gives CKNTEAFF.

The chain employs TRBV19 and TRBJ1-2; D is undetermined. V was cut by 9 bases and J by 4 bases, with 18 bases left in between. Germline-derived CDR1 and CDR2 are LNHDA and SQIVND (reference sequence). The CDR3 is 14 residues long. The CDR3 loop is CASSEGQRPYGYTF. CDR3 coding DNA: TGTGCCAGCTCGGAAGGTCAGAGGCCCTATGGCTACACCTTC.

The chain combines TRBV7-2 with TRBJ1-3, with D perhaps TRBD1 (5 bases). The CDR3 loop spans 15 amino acids. The germline gives CDR1 SGHTA, CDR2 FQGNSA. Trimming removed 6 bases from V and 8 bases from J, with 20 bases in between. CDR3 nucleotides: TGTGCCAGCAGACAGGACGGCAGGGTTATGGACACCATATATTTT. The encoded protein is CASRQDGRVMDTIYF. Full variable domain (outside the CDR3, taken from reference TRBV7-2 and TRBJ1-3): GAGVSQSPSNKVTEKGKDVELRCDPISGHTALYWYRQSLGQGLEFLIYFQGNSAPDKSGLPSDRFSAERTGGSVSTLTIQRTQQEDSAVYLCASRQDGRVMDTIYFGEGSWLTVV.

J is TRBJ1-2 and V is TRBV6-1; 7 bases are shared with TRBD1. V dropped 7 bases and J dropped 4; count of bases not matched to a gene: 12. The CDR3 is 15 residues long. Germline V CDR1 and CDR2: MNHNS, SASEGT. CDR3 DNA: TGTGCCAGCACCCAACTACGGACAGGCCTCTATGGCTACACCTTC. Translated: CASTQLRTGLYGYTF.

The V call is TRBV9, the J call TRBJ2-3; 10 positions match TRBD2. The CDR3 is made up of 16 amino acids. With V trimmed by 0 bases and J by 5 bases, 6 bases remained unmatched. The germline CDR1 and CDR2 sequences are SGDLS and YYNGEE. The CDR3 here is CASSVEGSGRKDTQYF. The CDR3 nucleotides read TGTGCCAGCAGCGTAGAGGGTAGCGGGAGGAAAGATACGCAGTATTTT.

This clone was counted once. V gene TRBV28 combines with J gene TRBJ2-3, with 9 bases lining up with TRBD2. Germline lookup yields CDR1 MDHEN and CDR2 SYDVKM. J gave up 1 base and V 1 base, and 3 bases lay outside the gene matches. The CDR3 runs to 16 residues. The CDR3 region is CASSLYGGGGTDTQYF. The CDR3 nucleotides are TGTGCCAGCAGTTTATACGGCGGGGGGGGCACAGATACGCAGTATTTT.

The genes are TRBV23-1 and TRBJ2-7; TRBD1 agrees at 9 bases. TRBV23-1 counts as an open reading frame of uncertain function. V lost 2 bases and J lost 2; bases outside the gene matches: 13. The CDR3 loop spans 18 amino acids. In DNA, the CDR3 is TGCGCCAGCAGTCAACCAAGGACAGGGGACCCCCTCCCCTACGAGCAGTACTTC. It yields the protein CASSQPRTGDPLPYEQYF.

In regard to this clone: Other DNA sequences of this sample code for an identical CDR3. This sequence joins TRBV5-1 and TRBJ2-2; D might be TRBD1 (5 bases). V lost 5 bases to trimming and J lost 2 bases, with 10 bases between them. Germline V gene sequence: CDR1 SGHRS, CDR2 YFSETQ. The CDR3 spans 14 residues. The CDR3 region has the DNA TGCGCCAGCAGTCCGCAGGGAAACACCGGGGAGCTGTTTTTT. Protein sequence: CASSPQGNTGELFF.

The chain couples TRBV7-9 to TRBJ1-4; D gene unclear. V lost 1 base and J lost 5, with 5 bases in between. The CDR3 is 13 residues long. Per germline, CDR1 SEHNR and CDR2 FQNEAQ (reference sequence). CDR3 in DNA: TGTGCCAGCAGCTTAGGGGAGAATGAAAAACTGTTTTTT. Its translation: CASSLGENEKLFF.

This clone was observed once. The chain links TRBV28 to TRBJ1-2, with unresolved D. The CDR3 is made up of 16 amino acids. The V gene lost 4 bases and the J gene lost 1 base, with 16 bases spanning the gap. The germline V gene encodes CDR1 MDHEN and CDR2 SYDVKM. The CDR3 loop is CASSSPSAGSNYGYTF. The CDR3, as DNA: TGTGCCAGCAGTTCCCCCTCCGCAGGTAGTAACTATGGCTACACCTTC.